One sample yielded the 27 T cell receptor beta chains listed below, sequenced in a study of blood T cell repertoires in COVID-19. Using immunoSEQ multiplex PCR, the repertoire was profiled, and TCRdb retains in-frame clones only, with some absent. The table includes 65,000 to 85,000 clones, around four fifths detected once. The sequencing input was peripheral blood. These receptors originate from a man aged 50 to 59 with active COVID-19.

The CDR3 region has the DNA TGTGCCAGCAGCATCAGCGGGAACACCGGGGAGCTGTTTTTT. Translated, it gives CASSISGNTGELFF. The chain carries TRBV11-3 and TRBJ2-2; TRBD2 might be the D (5 bases). With 5 bases removed from V and 1 base from J, the gap between germline ends came to 8 bases. The length of the CDR3 is 14 residues. Germline V lookup: CDR1 SGHNT, CDR2 YENEEA.

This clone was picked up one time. CDR3 region: CASTRLETDEQYF. The CDR3 DNA reads TGTGCCAGCACCCGATTGGAGACAGACGAGCAGTACTTC. The chain has TRBV6-5 and TRBJ2-7; a weak D match, TRBD1 (5 bases). Trimming took 7 bases from V and 5 from J, leaving 15 bases between them. The V gene's germline CDR1 is MNHEY and CDR2 SVGAGI. The length of the CDR3 is 13 residues.

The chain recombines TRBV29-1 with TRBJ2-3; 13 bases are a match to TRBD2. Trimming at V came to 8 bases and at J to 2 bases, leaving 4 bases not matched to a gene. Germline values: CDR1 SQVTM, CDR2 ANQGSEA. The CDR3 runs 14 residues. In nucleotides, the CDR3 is TGCAGCACGGGACTAGCGGGACCCACAGATACGCAGTATTTT. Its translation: CSTGLAGPTDTQYF.

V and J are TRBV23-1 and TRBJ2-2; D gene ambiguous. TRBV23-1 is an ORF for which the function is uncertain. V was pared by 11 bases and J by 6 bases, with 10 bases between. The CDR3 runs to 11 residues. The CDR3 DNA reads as TGCGCCCGCCAGTTCTCCGGGGAGCTGTTTTTT. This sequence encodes CARQFSGELFF.

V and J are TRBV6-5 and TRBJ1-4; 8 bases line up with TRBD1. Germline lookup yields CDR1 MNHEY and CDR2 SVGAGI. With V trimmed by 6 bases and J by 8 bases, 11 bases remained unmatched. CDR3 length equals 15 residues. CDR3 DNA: TGTGCCAGCAGGACTCTGGGGACAGGAGCCGAAAAACTGTTTTTT. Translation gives CASRTLGTGAEKLFF.

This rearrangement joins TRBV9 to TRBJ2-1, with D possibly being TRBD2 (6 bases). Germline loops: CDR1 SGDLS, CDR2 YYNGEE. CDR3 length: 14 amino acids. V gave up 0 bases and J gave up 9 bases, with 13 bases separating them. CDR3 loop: CASSVAGERVEQFF. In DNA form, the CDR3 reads TGTGCCAGCAGCGTAGCGGGAGAGCGGGTTGAGCAGTTCTTC.

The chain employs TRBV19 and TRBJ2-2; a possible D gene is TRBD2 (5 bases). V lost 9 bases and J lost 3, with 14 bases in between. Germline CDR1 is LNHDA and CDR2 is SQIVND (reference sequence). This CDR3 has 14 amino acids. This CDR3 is CASRLKRHTGELFF. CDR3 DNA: TGTGCCAGCCGGCTGAAGCGGCACACCGGGGAGCTGTTTTTT.

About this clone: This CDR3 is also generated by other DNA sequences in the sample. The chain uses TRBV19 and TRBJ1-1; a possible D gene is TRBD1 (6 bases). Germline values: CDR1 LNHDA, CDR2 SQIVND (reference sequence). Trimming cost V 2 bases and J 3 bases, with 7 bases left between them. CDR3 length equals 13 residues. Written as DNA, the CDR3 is TGTGCCAGTAGTATAAACAGGGACACTGAAGCTTTCTTT. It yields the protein CASSINRDTEAFF.

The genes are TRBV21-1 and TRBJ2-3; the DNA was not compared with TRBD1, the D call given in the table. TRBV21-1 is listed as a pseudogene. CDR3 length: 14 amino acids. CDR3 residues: CASSGTGPTDTQYF. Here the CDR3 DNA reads TGTGCCAGCAGTGGGACAGGGCCCACAGATACGCAGTATTTT.

This CDR3 is CASSPDIRSGNTIYF. The CDR3 DNA reads TGTGCCAGCAGCCCCGACATTCGGTCTGGAAACACCATATATTTT. V usage is TRBV11-3 and J usage is TRBJ1-3, with D hard to call. The CDR3 contains 15 residues. Trimming left V 5 bases short and J 1 base short, with 12 bases between. Germline V gene data show CDR1 as SGHNT and CDR2 as YENEEA.

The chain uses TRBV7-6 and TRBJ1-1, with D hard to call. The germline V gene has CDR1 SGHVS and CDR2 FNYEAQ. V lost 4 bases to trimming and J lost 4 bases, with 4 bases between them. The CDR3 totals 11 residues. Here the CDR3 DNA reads TGTGCCAGCAGCTCCGGCACTGAAGCTTTCTTT. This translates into CASSSGTEAFF.

CDR3: CASSPWDSRVTGELFF. The CDR3 coding sequence is TGTGCCAGCAGCCCCTGGGATTCCAGGGTGACCGGGGAGCTGTTTTTT. V gene TRBV9 combines with J gene TRBJ2-2; tentative D call: TRBD1 (5 bases). Germline V gene data show CDR1 as SGDLS and CDR2 as YYNGEE. V gave up 4 bases and J gave up 5 bases, with 18 bases separating them. There are 16 residues in the CDR3.

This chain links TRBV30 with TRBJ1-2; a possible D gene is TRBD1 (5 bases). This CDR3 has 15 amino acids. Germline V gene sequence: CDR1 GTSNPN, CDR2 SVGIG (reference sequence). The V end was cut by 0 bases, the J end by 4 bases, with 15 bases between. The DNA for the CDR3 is TGTGCCTGGAGTGTACGGCGTAGGGGCCTCTATGGCTACACCTTC. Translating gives CAWSVRRRGLYGYTF.

In DNA form, the CDR3 reads TGTGCCAGCAGTTACTCGAGAGGGGGCGACGAGCAGTACTTC. It is translated as CASSYSRGGDEQYF. The chain has TRBV6-5 and TRBJ2-7; 7 nucleotides align to TRBD1. The CDR3 spans 14 residues. With 0 bases clipped from V and 5 bases from J, the junction kept 4 bases outside the gene matches. CDR1 is MNHEY, CDR2 SVGAGI, per germline.

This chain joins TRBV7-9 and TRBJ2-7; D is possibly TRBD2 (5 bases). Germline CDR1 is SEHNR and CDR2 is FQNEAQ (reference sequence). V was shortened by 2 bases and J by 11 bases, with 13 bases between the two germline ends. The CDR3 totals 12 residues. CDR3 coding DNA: TGTGCCAGCAGCTTAAGCCGGGGAGCCAAGTACTTC. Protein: CASSLSRGAKYF.

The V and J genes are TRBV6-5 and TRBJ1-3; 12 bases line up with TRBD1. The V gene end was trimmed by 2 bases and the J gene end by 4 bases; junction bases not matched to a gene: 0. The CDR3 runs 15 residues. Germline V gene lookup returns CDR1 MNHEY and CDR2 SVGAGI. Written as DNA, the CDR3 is TGTGCCAGCAGTTACGGGACAGGGGGCGGAAACACCATATATTTT. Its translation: CASSYGTGGGNTIYF.

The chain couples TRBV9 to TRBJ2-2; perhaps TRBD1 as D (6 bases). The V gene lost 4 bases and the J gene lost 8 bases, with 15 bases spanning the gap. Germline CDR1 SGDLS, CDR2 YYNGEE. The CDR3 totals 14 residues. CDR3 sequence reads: CASSIDLQGGELFF. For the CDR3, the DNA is TGTGCCAGCAGCATCGACCTCCAGGGGGGGGAGCTGTTTTTT.

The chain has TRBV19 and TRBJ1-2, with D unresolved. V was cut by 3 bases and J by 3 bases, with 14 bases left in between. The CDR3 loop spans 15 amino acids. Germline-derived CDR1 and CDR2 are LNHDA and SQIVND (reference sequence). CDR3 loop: CASSIPPRLYYGYTF. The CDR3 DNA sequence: TGTGCCAGTAGTATTCCACCACGACTATACTATGGCTACACCTTC.

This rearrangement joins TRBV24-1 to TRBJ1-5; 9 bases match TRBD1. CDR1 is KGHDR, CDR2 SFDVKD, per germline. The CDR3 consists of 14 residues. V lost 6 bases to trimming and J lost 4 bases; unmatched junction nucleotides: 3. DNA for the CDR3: TGTGCCACCAGTATACAGGGGGCGAATCAGCCCCAGCATTTT. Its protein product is CATSIQGANQPQHF.

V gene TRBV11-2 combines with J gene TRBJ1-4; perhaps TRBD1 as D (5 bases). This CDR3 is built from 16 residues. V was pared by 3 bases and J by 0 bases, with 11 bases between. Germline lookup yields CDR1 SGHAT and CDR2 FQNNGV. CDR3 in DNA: TGTGCCAGCAGCTTCAACCCCAGGGCAACTAATGAAAAACTGTTTTTT. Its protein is CASSFNPRATNEKLFF.

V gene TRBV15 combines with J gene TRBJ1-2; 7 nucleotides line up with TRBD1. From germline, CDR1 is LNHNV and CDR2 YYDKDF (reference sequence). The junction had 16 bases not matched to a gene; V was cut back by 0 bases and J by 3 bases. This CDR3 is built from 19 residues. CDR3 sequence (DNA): TGTGCCACCAGCAGAGATCTTGCAGAGCCAGGGGGAGAAGACTATGGCTACACCTTC. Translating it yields CATSRDLAEPGGEDYGYTF.

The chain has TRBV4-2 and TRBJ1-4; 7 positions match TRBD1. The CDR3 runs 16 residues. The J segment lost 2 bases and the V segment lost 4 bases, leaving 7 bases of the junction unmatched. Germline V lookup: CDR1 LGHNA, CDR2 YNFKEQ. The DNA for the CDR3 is TGTGCCAGCAGCCTGGAGGGGGCGTTGACTAATGAAAAACTGTTTTTT. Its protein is CASSLEGALTNEKLFF.

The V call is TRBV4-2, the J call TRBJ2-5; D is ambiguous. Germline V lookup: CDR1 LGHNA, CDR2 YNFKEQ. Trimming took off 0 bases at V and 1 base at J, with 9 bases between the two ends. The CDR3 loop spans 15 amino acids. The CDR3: CASSQETSRQETQYF. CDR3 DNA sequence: TGTGCCAGCAGCCAAGAAACCTCGCGCCAAGAGACCCAGTACTTC.

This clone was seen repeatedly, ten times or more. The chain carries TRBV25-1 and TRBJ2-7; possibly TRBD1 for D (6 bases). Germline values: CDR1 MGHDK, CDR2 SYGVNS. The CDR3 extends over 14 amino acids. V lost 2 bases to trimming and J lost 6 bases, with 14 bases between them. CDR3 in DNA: TGTGCCAGCAGTGAAGGGGGCCTCCCTACCGAGCAGTACTTC. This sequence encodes CASSEGGLPTEQYF.

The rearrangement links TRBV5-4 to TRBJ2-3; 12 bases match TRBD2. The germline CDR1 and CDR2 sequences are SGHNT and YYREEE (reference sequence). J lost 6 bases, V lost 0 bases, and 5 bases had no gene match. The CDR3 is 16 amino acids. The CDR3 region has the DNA TGTGCCAGCAGCTTGGCTAGCGGGGGGGAAACGGATACGCAGTATTTT. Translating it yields CASSLASGGETDTQYF.

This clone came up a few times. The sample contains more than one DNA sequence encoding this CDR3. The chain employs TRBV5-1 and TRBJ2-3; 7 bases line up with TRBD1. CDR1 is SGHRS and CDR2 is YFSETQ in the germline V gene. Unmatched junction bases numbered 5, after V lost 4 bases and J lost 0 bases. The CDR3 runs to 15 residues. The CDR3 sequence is CASSGGQTSTDTQYF. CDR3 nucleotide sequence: TGCGCCAGCAGCGGGGGACAGACGAGCACAGATACGCAGTATTTT.

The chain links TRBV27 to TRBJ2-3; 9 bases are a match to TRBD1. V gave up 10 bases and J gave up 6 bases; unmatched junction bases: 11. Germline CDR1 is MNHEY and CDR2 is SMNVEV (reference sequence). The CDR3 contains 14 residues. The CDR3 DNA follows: TGTGCCACGTGGGACAGGGCGATCAGCGATACGCAGTATTTT. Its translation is CATWDRAISDTQYF.